One sample yielded the 2 T cell receptor beta chains listed below, sequenced in a study of cytotoxic CD8 clonotypes in ibrutinib-treated CLL. The repertoire was sequenced with immunoSEQ multiplex PCR; TCRdb's copy has only in-frame clones and lacks some. The data hold approximately 320,000 clones, with 60% to 80% observed a single time. The specimen was PBMCs, collected after 36 months of ibrutinib treatment. Receptors were obtained from a human donor with chronic lymphocytic leukemia.

DNA for the CDR3: TGTGCCAGTAGTATAGACCACAGCACTTACGAGCAGTACTTC. This gives the protein CASSIDHSTYEQYF. The J gene is TRBJ2-7, the V gene TRBV19, with D unresolved. Trimming took 0 bases from V and 4 from J, leaving 10 bases between them. The germline V gene has CDR1 LNHDA and CDR2 SQIVND (reference sequence). The length of the CDR3 is 14 residues.

V and J are TRBV15 and TRBJ2-7, with TRBD2 matching 14 bases. CDR3 length: 14 amino acids. The V and J ends lost 3 bases and 7 bases, in that order; junction bases with no gene match: 2. Germline CDR1 reads LNHNV; CDR2 reads YYDKDF (reference sequence). The CDR3 loop is CATSRGLAGVEQYF. The CDR3 DNA reads TGTGCCACCAGCAGGGGACTAGCGGGAGTTGAGCAGTACTTC.